The entry that follows covers one TCR beta chain sequence. The sample belongs to a study of control samples from healthy donors and cancer patients. Trimming cost V 8 bases and J 5 bases; bases outside gene matches: 11. Germline V CDR1 and CDR2: MNHEY, SVGAGI. The CDR3 is 14 amino acids. Assay used: immunoSEQ multiplex PCR; TCRdb lists only in-frame clones, some missing. Altogether 95,000 to 150,000 clones are present, roughly 87% being singletons, with the ten largest covering around 1.7%. The rearrangement links TRBV6-5 to TRBJ2-5; 7 positions agree with TRBD2. The TCR sequence derives from a man aged 18 to 30 in good health. The sequenced material came from blood. The CDR3: CASGGEGLGETQYF. CDR3 DNA: TGTGCCAGCGGGGGGGAGGGCCTGGGTGAGACCCAGTACTTC.